Following are 24 T cell receptor beta chains from one sample sequenced in a study of T cells in Graves' hyperthyroidism and ophthalmopathy. Researchers took RNA transcripts and amplified the TCR beta CDR3 regions from them. The HTBI primer set served for first-round RT-PCR of the TCR CDR3. A single record per CDR3 protein comes from TCRdb applying MiXCR to the multiplex PCR reads. The sample includes hundreds of thousands of distinct CDR3 sequences, roughly a third of them seen just once. The sample consisted of blood. The receptor set was obtained from a woman between 35 and 50 years old with Graves' hyperthyroidism.

V and J are TRBV6-1 and TRBJ1-1, with TRBD1 matching 9 bases. The trim removed 5 bases at V and 0 bases at J, leaving 13 bases unmatched. The CDR3 totals 18 residues. The germline V gene has CDR1 MNHNS and CDR2 SASEGT. This CDR3 is CASSRHPTTGGLNTEAFF. The CDR3 region has the DNA TGTGCCAGCAGTCGACATCCTACCACAGGGGGCTTGAACACTGAAGCTTTCTTT.

In this sample, this clonotype turned up a few times. CDR3 DNA: TGTGCCAGCAGCTTAGTGAGGAATGAGCAGTTCTTC. Its translation: CASSLVRNEQFF. The chain combines TRBV7-9 with TRBJ2-5; D is undetermined. The DNA end is a closer match to TRBJ2-1, so the J assignment may be wrong. From germline, CDR1 is SEHNR and CDR2 FQNEAQ (reference sequence). This CDR3 has 12 amino acids.

This chain joins TRBV20-1 and TRBJ2-5, with 8 positions matching TRBD2. The CDR3 sequence is 14 residues long. The junction had 5 bases not matched to a gene; V was cut back by 1 base and J by 4 bases. The V gene's germline CDR1 is DFQATT and CDR2 SNEGSKA (reference sequence). CDR3 sequence (DNA): TGCAGTGCTAGAGTCGGGGGGGCCTCAGAGACCCAGTACTTC. Its translation is CSARVGGASETQYF.

The sample holds a few counts of this clonotype. This sequence joins TRBV6-6 and TRBJ2-7, with 8 bases fitting TRBD1. The CDR3 spans 14 residues. Trimming removed 5 bases from V and 5 bases from J; junction bases left unmatched: 8. Germline loops: CDR1 MNHNY, CDR2 SVGAGI (reference sequence). The CDR3, as DNA: TGTGCCAGCAGTGTCCGGGACAGGAGCCACGAGCAGTACTTC. Encoded protein: CASSVRDRSHEQYF.

Many counts were recorded for this clonotype. This chain connects TRBV5-1 to TRBJ1-1, with D possibly TRBD1 on 6 matching bases. Germline V gene lookup returns CDR1 SGHRS and CDR2 YFSETQ. CDR3 length equals 14 residues. With 0 bases removed from V and 4 bases from J, the gap between germline ends came to 10 bases. CDR3 coding DNA: TGCGCCAGCAGCTTGGCAGGGGAGGTCACTGAAGCTTTCTTT. It codes for CASSLAGEVTEAFF. Full variable domain (remainder filled in from reference TRBV5-1 and TRBJ1-1): KAGVTQTPRYLIKTRGQQVTLSCSPISGHRSVSWYQQTPGQGLQFLFEYFSETQRNKGNFPGRFSGRQFSNSRSEMNVSTLELGDSALYLCASSLAGEVTEAFFGQGTRLTVV.

This chain links TRBV4-3 with TRBJ2-5; no clear D gene. The CDR3 contains 15 residues. V was clipped by 0 bases and J by 2 bases, with 10 bases between them. CDR1 is LGHNA and CDR2 is YSLEER in the germline V gene. The CDR3 spells CASSQDIAVQETQYF. In DNA form, the CDR3 reads TGCGCCAGCAGCCAAGATATAGCAGTACAAGAGACCCAGTACTTC.

CDR3 nucleotide sequence: TGTGCCAGCAGCTTCTTCAGTAACCCTGAAGCTTTCTTT. Amino acid sequence: CASSFFSNPEAFF. The chain has TRBV5-6 and TRBJ1-1; no clear D gene. The germline gives CDR1 SGHDT, CDR2 YYEEEE. The CDR3 totals 13 residues. Trimming took off 2 bases at V and 6 bases at J, with 11 bases between the two ends.

J is TRBJ2-7 and V is TRBV7-2, with 8 bases that match TRBD2. V lost 5 bases and J lost 2; bases outside the gene matches: 5. In germline, CDR1 is SGHTA, CDR2 FQGNSA. CDR3 length equals 14 residues. The CDR3 nucleotides read TGTGCCAGCAGCCAACTAGCGGCCCCCTACGAGCAGTACTTC. Protein sequence: CASSQLAAPYEQYF.

The chain carries TRBV10-2 and TRBJ1-1; 7 nucleotides align to TRBD1. The CDR3 is 14 amino acids. Germline trimming cut 8 bases from V and 3 bases from J; bases unmatched to any gene: 9. The germline V gene encodes CDR1 WSHSY and CDR2 SAAADI. The CDR3 DNA sequence: TGCGCCAGCTTAGCCAGGGGGGGATACACTGAAGCTTTCTTT. It codes for CASLARGGYTEAFF.

CDR3 loop: CSAFSLGLEAFF. The CDR3 DNA reads TGCAGTGCTTTCTCGCTGGGGCTTGAAGCTTTCTTT. The chain combines TRBV20-1 with TRBJ1-1; possibly TRBD1 for D (5 bases). The V gene's germline CDR1 is DFQATT and CDR2 SNEGSKA (reference sequence). This CDR3 is built from 12 residues. Trimming took off 5 bases at V and 7 bases at J, with 14 bases between the two ends.

This clonotype was picked up many times. Written as DNA, the CDR3 is TGTGCCAGCAGTCCGGTGGCTAACTATGGCTACACCTTC. This codes for CASSPVANYGYTF. The chain joins TRBV11-2 to TRBJ1-2, with no clear D. Germline V gene data show CDR1 as SGHAT and CDR2 as FQNNGV. The CDR3 covers 13 residues. Trimming pared 6 bases from V and 0 bases from J, leaving 8 bases between.

As regards this clonotype: A much larger clone sits a single nucleotide away, making a read error possible. V gene TRBV5-1 combines with J gene TRBJ1-5; perhaps TRBD1 as D (5 bases). The germline gives CDR1 SGHRS, CDR2 YFSETQ. The CDR3 has 14 residues. The CDR3 protein is CTSSAGWANQPQHF. The DNA of the CDR3 is TGTACCAGCAGCGCAGGGTGGGCGAATCAGCCCCAGCATTTT.

This clonotype has a handful of counts. The chain couples TRBV4-3 to TRBJ1-1; possibly TRBD1 for D (6 bases). CDR3 length: 13 residues. In germline, CDR1 is LGHNA, CDR2 YSLEER. Trimming took off 0 bases at V and 9 bases at J, with 11 bases between the two ends. CDR3 sequence (DNA): TGCGCCAGCAGCCAAGATGCACGGGACAAAGCTTTCTTT. As protein: CASSQDARDKAFF.

This clonotype was picked up many times. The chain has TRBV7-2 and TRBJ1-1; D is uncertain. Trimming shortened V by 5 bases and J by 8 bases, and 9 bases separated the two germline ends. The CDR3 runs to 11 residues. CDR1 SGHTA and CDR2 FQGNSA come from the germline V gene. DNA for the CDR3: TGTGCCAGCAGCCACGGACCAGAAGCTTTCTTT. Amino acid sequence: CASSHGPEAFF.

In this sample, this clonotype turned up many times. The chain carries TRBV20-1 and TRBJ2-3; 12 bases agree with TRBD2. The germline V gene encodes CDR1 DFQATT and CDR2 SNEGSKA (reference sequence). This CDR3 spans 12 amino acids. CDR3 residues: CASTSGGDTQYF. Here the CDR3 DNA reads TGCGCCTCGACTAGCGGGGGAGATACGCAGTATTTT.

Ten or more counts support this clonotype. Germline and junction disagree at one end, which may indicate a read error. In DNA, the CDR3 is TGTGCTAGCAGCTTACTAGCGGGGGCTTCCGGGGAGCTGTTTTTT. Protein sequence: CASSLLAGASGELFF. This chain joins TRBV7-7 and TRBJ2-2, with TRBD2 matching 11 bases. CDR1 SSHAT and CDR2 FNYEAQ come from the germline V gene (reference sequence). The CDR3 is made up of 15 amino acids.

The genes are TRBV7-9 and TRBJ1-4; tentatively, D is TRBD1 (5 bases). The CDR3 extends over 18 amino acids. V shed 2 bases and J shed 0 bases, with 16 bases lying between them. Per germline, CDR1 SEHNR and CDR2 FQNEAQ (reference sequence). The CDR3 nucleotides read TGTGCCAGCAGCTTAAACTATGGGACGGGTTCAACTAATGAAAAACTGTTTTTT. Amino acid sequence: CASSLNYGTGSTNEKLFF.

This clonotype has a count of ten or more. DNA for the CDR3: TGTGCCAGCAGCTCGCAGCGGTTACAGGGCAAGACCCAGTACTTC. It is translated as CASSSQRLQGKTQYF. The V gene is TRBV7-9, the J gene TRBJ2-5, with D perhaps matching TRBD1 (6 bases). Germline V gene data show CDR1 as SEHNR and CDR2 as FQNEAQ (reference sequence). The V end was cut by 4 bases, the J end by 6 bases, with 18 bases between. CDR3 length: 15 residues.

The chain couples TRBV13 to TRBJ2-7; a weak D match, TRBD2 (6 bases). The better agreement between TRBJ2-1 and the DNA end casts doubt on the J call. The CDR3 covers 13 residues. Germline V CDR1 and CDR2: PRHDT, FYEKMQ (reference sequence). The CDR3 reads CASSPGEGSEQFF. The CDR3 DNA follows: TGTGCCAGCAGCCCGGGGGAAGGGAGTGAGCAGTTCTTC.

This chain uses TRBV6-5 with TRBJ1-1, with D maybe TRBD1 (6 bases). CDR1 MNHEY and CDR2 SVGAGI come from the germline V gene. The CDR3 spans 12 residues. V lost 10 bases and J lost 1, with 10 bases in between. CDR3: CATDRRNTEAFF. Here the CDR3 DNA reads TGTGCCACCGACAGGAGGAACACTGAAGCTTTCTTT.

The chain combines TRBV5-4 with TRBJ2-5; 12 positions agree with TRBD1. Germline V lookup: CDR1 SGHNT, CDR2 YYREEE (reference sequence). J gave up 4 bases and V 2 bases, and 6 bases lay outside the gene matches. The CDR3 consists of 16 residues. CDR3: CASSFRDRGRPETQYF. In DNA, the CDR3 is TGTGCCAGCAGCTTTAGGGACAGGGGGCGCCCAGAGACCCAGTACTTC.

The V gene is TRBV4-2, the J gene TRBJ1-2, with D uncertain. This CDR3 spans 20 amino acids. Trimming cost V 3 bases and J 7 bases, with 33 bases left between them. Germline values: CDR1 LGHNA, CDR2 YNFKEQ. CDR3 coding DNA: TGTGCCAGCAGCCAGGAACAAGCGTCCCCCCTCACAACCCTGCGGGTTGGCTACACCTTC. It encodes CASSQEQASPLTTLRVGYTF.

This clonotype was found once. The chain uses TRBV7-8 and TRBJ2-3; 10 bases are a match to TRBD2. V lost 1 base, J lost 7 bases, and 17 bases stayed unmatched. The CDR3 contains 19 residues. Per the germline V gene, CDR1 is SGHVS and CDR2 is FQNEAQ. The CDR3 region is CASSLVGWASGGLTYTQYF. CDR3 sequence (DNA): TGTGCCAGCAGCTTAGTTGGTTGGGCTAGCGGGGGCCTTACCTATACGCAGTATTTT.

The chain uses TRBV29-1 and TRBJ1-1, with unresolved D. Deletions cut 7 bases from V and 2 bases from J, with 14 bases between. CDR1 SQVTM and CDR2 ANQGSEA come from the germline V gene. The CDR3 length is 13 residues. This CDR3 reads CSGSYTVNTEAFF. CDR3 DNA sequence: TGCAGCGGGTCTTATACGGTTAACACTGAAGCTTTCTTT.